This T cell receptor (beta chain) was sequenced for a study of regulatory T cells in long-lasting Graves disease. General study points: Persistent disease was characterized by preferential usage of TRBV28, TRBJ1-2 and TRBJ2-5. Shared public clonotypes totalled roughly 2,500 in persistent patients, compared with about 930 in new patients. TCR diversity in persistent Graves' patients was below that of newly diagnosed ones.

In building TCR beta libraries, iRepertoire HTBI primers were used together with Arm-PCR of CDR3 regions. MiXCR, run by TCRdb on the multiplex PCR reads, gives a single entry per CDR3 protein. The sample contains more than 450,000 distinct CDR3 sequences, around 15% of which appear only once. This clonotype was detected many times. Its antigen is unknown. Stated time point: newly diagnosed GD, antithyroid drugs for less than 3 months. PBMCs provided the RNA from which the TCR library was made. Trimming took off 7 bases at V and 1 base at J, with 8 bases between the two ends. Germline-derived CDR1 and CDR2 are MDHEN and SYDVKM. CDR3 size: 13 residues. The same sample was also used in a study of T cells in Graves' hyperthyroidism and ophthalmopathy.

Sequences were derived from peripheral blood mononuclear cells (PBMCs), sampled at new diagnosis, from a patient treated with antithyroid drugs. This chain joins TRBV28 and TRBJ1-5; D uncertain. This TCR derives from a man aged 35-49 years with Graves disease. The CDR3 coding sequence is TGTGCCAGCAAAGGTGCAAGCAATCAGCCCCAGCATTTT. It yields the protein CASKGASNQPQHF.